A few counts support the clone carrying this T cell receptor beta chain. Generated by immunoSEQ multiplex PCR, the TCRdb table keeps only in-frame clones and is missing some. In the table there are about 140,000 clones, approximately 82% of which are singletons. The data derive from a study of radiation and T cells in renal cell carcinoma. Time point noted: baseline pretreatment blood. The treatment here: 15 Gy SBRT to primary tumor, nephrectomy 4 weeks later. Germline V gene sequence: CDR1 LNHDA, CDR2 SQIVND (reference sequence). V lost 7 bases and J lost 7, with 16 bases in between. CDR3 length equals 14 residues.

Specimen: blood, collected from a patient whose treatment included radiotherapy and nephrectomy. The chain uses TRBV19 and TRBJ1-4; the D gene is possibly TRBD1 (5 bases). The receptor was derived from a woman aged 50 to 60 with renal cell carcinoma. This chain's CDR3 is CASTEGPNSEKLFF. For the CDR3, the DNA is TGTGCCAGTACAGAGGGACCTAATAGTGAAAAACTGTTTTTT.